This TCR beta chain appears in the sequencing data of a study of brain T cells in children with intractable seizures. Study conclusions and caveats: Viral specificity was inferred only from CDR3 similarity; HCMV serostatus was unknown.

Notes on this clone: What it recognizes is unknown.

The germline V and J ends were trimmed by 5 bases and 0 bases, with 14 bases remaining between them. Germline CDR1 reads SQVTM; CDR2 reads ANQGSEA. The CDR3 has 15 residues. Assay: immunoSEQ multiplex PCR; the TCRdb copy retains only in-frame clones and omits some. The sample contains about 80,000 clones, 90% to 95% of which appear only once. This chain connects TRBV29-1 to TRBJ2-1; D ambiguous. This clonotype was sampled from a girl aged 2 to 9 with Rasmussen encephalitis and intractable seizures. The material was peripheral blood, obtained at surgery. Here the CDR3 DNA reads TGCAGCGTTCTCCAGCTCCAGAGCTCCTACAATGAGCAGTTCTTC. Protein: CSVLQLQSSYNEQFF.